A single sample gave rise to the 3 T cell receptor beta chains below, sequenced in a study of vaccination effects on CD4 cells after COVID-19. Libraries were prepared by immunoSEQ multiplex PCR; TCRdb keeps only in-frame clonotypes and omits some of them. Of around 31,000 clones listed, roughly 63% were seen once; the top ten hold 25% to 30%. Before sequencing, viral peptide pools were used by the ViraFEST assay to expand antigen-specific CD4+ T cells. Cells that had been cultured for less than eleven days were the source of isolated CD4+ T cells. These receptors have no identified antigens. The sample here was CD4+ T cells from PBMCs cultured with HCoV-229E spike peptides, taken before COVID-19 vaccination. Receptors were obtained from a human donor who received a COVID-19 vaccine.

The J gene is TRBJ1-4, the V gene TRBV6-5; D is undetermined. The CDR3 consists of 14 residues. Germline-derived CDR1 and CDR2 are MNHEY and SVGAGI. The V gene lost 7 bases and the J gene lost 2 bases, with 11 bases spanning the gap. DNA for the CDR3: TGTGCCAGCATAGAGAGGTCGACTAATGAAAAACTGTTTTTT. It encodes CASIERSTNEKLFF.

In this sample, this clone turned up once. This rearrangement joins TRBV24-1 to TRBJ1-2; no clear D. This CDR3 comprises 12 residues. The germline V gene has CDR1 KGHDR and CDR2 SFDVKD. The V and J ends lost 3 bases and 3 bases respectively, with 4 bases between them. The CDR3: CATSDHHYGYTF. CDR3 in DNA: TGTGCCACCAGTGATCACCACTATGGCTACACCTTC.

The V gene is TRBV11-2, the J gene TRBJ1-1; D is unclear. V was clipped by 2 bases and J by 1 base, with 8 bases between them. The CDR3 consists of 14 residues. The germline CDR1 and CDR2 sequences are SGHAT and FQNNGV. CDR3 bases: TGTGCCAGCAGCTTATTCCGCAGGAACACTGAAGCTTTCTTT. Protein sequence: CASSLFRRNTEAFF.